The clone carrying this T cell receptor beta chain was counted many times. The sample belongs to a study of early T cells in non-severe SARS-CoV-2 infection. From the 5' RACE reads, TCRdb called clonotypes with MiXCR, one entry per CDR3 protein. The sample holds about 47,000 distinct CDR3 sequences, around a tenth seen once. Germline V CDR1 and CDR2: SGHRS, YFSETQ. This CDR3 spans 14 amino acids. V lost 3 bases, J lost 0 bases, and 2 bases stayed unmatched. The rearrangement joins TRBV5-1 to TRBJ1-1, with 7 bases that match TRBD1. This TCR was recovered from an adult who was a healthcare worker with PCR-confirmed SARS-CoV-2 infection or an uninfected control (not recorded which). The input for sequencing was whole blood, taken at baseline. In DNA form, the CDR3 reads TGCGCCAGCAGCTCGACAGGGCTGAACACTGAAGCTTTCTTT. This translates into CASSSTGLNTEAFF.